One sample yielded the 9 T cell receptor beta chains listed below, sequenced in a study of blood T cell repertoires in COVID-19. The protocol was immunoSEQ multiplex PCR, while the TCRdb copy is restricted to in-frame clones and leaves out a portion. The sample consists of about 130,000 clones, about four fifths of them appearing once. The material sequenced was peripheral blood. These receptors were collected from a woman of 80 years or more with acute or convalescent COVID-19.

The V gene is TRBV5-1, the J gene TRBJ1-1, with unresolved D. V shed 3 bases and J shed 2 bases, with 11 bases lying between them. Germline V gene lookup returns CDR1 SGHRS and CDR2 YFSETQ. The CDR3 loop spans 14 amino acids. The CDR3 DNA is TGCGCCAGCAGCTCCCGGCGAGGTAACACTGAAGCTTTCTTT. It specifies CASSSRRGNTEAFF.

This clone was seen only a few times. The DNA of the CDR3 is TGTGCCAGCAATACCGGTACTAATGAAAAACTGTTTTTT. It encodes CASNTGTNEKLFF. The V call is TRBV6-5, the J call TRBJ1-4; D not certain. V lost 7 bases, J lost 2 bases, and 8 bases lay in between. Germline V gene data show CDR1 as MNHEY and CDR2 as SVGAGI. This CDR3 is built from 13 residues.

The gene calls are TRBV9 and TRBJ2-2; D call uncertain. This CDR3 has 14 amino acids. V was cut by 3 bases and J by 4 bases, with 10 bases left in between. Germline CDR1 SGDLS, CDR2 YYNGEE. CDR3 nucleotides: TGTGCCAGCAGCGCCTCGCAGTTCACCGGGGAGCTGTTTTTT. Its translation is CASSASQFTGELFF.

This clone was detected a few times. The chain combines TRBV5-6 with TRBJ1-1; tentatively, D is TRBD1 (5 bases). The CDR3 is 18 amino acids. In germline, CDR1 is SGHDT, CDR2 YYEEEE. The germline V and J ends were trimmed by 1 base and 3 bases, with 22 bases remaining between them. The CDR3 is CASSLIVQGFVWDTEAFF. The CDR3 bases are TGTGCCAGCAGCTTGATAGTTCAGGGCTTCGTGTGGGACACTGAAGCTTTCTTT.

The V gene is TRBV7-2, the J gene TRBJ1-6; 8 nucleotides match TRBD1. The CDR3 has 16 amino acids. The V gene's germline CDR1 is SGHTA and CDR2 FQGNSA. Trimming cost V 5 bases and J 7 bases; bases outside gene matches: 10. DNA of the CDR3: TGTGCCAGCAGCCTTTCAGGGGGCGCAGGAAATTCACCCCTCCACTTT. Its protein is CASSLSGGAGNSPLHF.

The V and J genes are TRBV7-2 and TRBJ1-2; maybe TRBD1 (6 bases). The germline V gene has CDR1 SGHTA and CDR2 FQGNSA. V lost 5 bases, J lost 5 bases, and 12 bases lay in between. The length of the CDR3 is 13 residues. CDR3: CASSPRGIYGYTF. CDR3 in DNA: TGTGCCAGCAGCCCCAGGGGTATATATGGCTACACCTTC.

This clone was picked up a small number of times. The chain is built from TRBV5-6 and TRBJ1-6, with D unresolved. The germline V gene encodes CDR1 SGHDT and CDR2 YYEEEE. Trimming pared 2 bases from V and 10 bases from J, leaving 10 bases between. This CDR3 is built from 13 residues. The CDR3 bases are TGTGCCAGCAGCTTACGACCGGGATCACCCCTCCACTTT. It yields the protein CASSLRPGSPLHF.

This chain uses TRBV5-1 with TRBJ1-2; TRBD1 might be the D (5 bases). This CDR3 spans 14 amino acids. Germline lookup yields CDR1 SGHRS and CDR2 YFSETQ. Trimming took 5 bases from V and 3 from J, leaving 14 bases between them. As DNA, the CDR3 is TGCGCCAGCAGAATCATTCAGGGATACTATGGCTACACCTTC. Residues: CASRIIQGYYGYTF.

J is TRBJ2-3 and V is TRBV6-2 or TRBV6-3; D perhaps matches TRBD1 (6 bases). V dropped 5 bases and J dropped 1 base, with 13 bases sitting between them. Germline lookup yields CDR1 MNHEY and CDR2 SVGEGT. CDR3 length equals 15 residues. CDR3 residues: CASSPQGLGTDTQYF. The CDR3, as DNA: TGTGCCAGCAGTCCCCAGGGGCTGGGCACAGATACGCAGTATTTT.